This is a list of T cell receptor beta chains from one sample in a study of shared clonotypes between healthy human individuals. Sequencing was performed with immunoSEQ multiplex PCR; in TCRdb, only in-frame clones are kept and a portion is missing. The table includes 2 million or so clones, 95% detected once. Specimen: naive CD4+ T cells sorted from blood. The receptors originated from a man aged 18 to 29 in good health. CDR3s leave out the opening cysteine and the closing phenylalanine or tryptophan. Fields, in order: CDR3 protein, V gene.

ASSQSVSRGRQPQH TRBV23-1
ASSLGTERNQPQH TRBV5-1
ASSSTNGITYEQY TRBV5-6
ASSREEAYEQY TRBV18
ASSQQSPGLVSVGNYGYT TRBV4-3
SARVQGYT TRBV20-1
AWSSGGQGAGYT TRBV30
ASNIGKPNYGYT TRBV19
ASSESGTYNEQF TRBV5-1
ASSTGAGAWVYEQY TRBV28
ASSPLWYTEAF TRBV28
ASSLMVGPYEQY TRBV7-3
ASSPGQAAFYEQY TRBV28
ASSVQGRAEKLF TRBV18
ASSEGFNQPQH TRBV18
ASSRGANEQF TRBV19
ASRYEGLGETQY TRBV7-2
ASLGGGSYEQY TRBV10-2
AIRERGGTYEQY TRBV10-3
SDYSLENTEAF TRBV29-1
ASSQDVQGSYNEQF TRBV4-1
ASSLKGLGDRDYGYT TRBV7-9
ASSTTWGSTEAF TRBV7-9
ASKAGANVLT TRBV2
ASSRGQGVTEAF TRBV18
AWSESGDYGYT TRBV30
ASSAAGVSGANVLT TRBV9
ASSPGGRNTEAF TRBV5-4
AWSVGSGTDTQY TRBV30
ASSLASSSYNEQF TRBV5-1
SVQGLGNTGELF TRBV29-1
ASSQRTVSSSYNEQF TRBV5-6
ASSPGQGGMPREQY TRBV28
ASSDSKLIPQTSSYNSPLH TRBV6-4
ASSLTSGSTHEQF TRBV7-7
ASSYGGSYGYT TRBV6-5
ASSSGQGRTGELF TRBV5-1
ASSSREVLRQY TRBV7-2
ASSHIGQGLGVDGYT TRBV2
ASSLGPGTRYEQY TRBV7-6
ASSSPGGLNTEAF TRBV5-1
ASNPGQTSGNTIY TRBV19
ATSRETVYSYGYT TRBV15
ASRRLTGVTNEKLF TRBV2
ASSHIPKTSGYTDTQY TRBV4-3
AWGRPQMTYEQY TRBV30
ASSLVDGLYEQY TRBV5-1
ASSRNIGTVSYNEQF TRBV18
ASKWGVGNTIY TRBV2
ASSLSAGARETQY TRBV7-2